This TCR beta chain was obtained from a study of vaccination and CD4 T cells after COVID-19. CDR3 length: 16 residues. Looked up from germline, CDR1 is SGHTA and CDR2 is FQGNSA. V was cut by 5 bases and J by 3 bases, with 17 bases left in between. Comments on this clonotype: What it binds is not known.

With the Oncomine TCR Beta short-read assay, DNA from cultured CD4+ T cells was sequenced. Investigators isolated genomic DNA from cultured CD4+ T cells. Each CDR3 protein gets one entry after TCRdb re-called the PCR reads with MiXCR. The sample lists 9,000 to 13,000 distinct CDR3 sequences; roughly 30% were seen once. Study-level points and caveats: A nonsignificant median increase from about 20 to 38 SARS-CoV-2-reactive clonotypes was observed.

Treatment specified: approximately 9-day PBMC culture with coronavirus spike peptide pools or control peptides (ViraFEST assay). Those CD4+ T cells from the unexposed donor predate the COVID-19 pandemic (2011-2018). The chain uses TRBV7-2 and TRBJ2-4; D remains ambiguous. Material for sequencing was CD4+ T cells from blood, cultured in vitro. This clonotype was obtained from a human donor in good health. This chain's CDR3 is CASSPPNGAGKNIQYF. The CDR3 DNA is TGTGCCAGCAGCCCCCCCAACGGAGCTGGCAAAAACATTCAGTACTTC.